This is a list of T cell receptor beta chains from one sample in a study of cytomegalovirus exposure and HLA in healthy donors. The table came from immunoSEQ multiplex PCR; TCRdb's copy has only in-frame clones and leaves some out. This sample contains 120,000 to 150,000 clones. The sequenced sample consisted of PBMCs. The receptors shown here come from a young woman in good health and CMV-seronegative. The CDR3 runs from the conserved cysteine through the conserved F or W. The order of the fields is V gene, D gene, J gene, CDR3 DNA, CDR3 protein. D genes are given only for firm matches.

>TRBV19|TRBD1|TRBJ1-5
TGTGCCAGTAGCCGCATCCAGGGGGCGTTCGTCAATCAGCCCCAGCATTTT
CASSRIQGAFVNQPQHF
>TRBV2|TRBD2|TRBJ2-2
TGTGCCAGCAGTGAACTAGCGGAGAACACCGGGGAGCTGTTTTTT
CASSELAENTGELFF
>TRBV9|NA|TRBJ2-2
TGTGCCAGCAGCGTCAGCGACTACGGGGAGCTGTTTTTT
CASSVSDYGELFF
>TRBV18|NA|TRBJ1-1
TGTGCCAGCTCCCCGAGGCTGGTGACAGCGAACACTGAAGCTTTCTTT
CASSPRLVTANTEAFF
>TRBV6-5|TRBD1|TRBJ1-2
TGTGCCAGCAGTTACTCGGCAGGGGGGAGGTATGGCTACACCTTC
CASSYSAGGRYGYTF
>TRBV9|TRBD2|TRBJ2-5
TGTGCCAGCAGCGCCGCGGGAGGGGTCCGGGAGACCCAGTACTTC
CASSAAGGVRETQYF
>TRBV19|NA|TRBJ1-2
TGTGCCAGTATCAACCTGGGGCTTAACTATGGCTACACCTTC
CASINLGLNYGYTF
>TRBV27|NA|TRBJ1-5
TGTGCCAGCAGTTCATGGGAGGGTCAGCCCCAGCATTTT
CASSSWEGQPQHF
>TRBV19|TRBD1|TRBJ2-6
TGTGCCAGTAGGCGACAGGGACCCTCTGGGGCCAACGTCCTGACTTTC
CASRRQGPSGANVLTF
>TRBV28|NA|TRBJ1-2
TGTGCCAGCAGGTATCTTTCCGGTAGCTGGGGCTACACCTTC
CASRYLSGSWGYTF
>TRBV6-1|TRBD1|TRBJ1-5
TGTGCCAGCAGCTGGACAGGGGATAGCAATCAGCCCCAGCATTTT
CASSWTGDSNQPQHF
>TRBV9|TRBD1|TRBJ1-1
TGTGCCAGCAGCTCCGGGACAGGCGGACCTTTCTTT
CASSSGTGGPFF
>TRBV11-3|NA|TRBJ2-3
TGTGCCAGCAGCTTAGTGGCGGGGATCACAGATACGCAGTATTTT
CASSLVAGITDTQYF
>TRBV5-1|NA|TRBJ1-1
TGCGCCAGCAGCCTTTCCGGGATCTCGCAAGCTTTCTTT
CASSLSGISQAFF
>TRBV27|NA|TRBJ2-1
TGTGCCAGCAGTTTAGGGGGCGGAGTCTACAATGAGCAGTTCTTC
CASSLGGGVYNEQFF
>TRBV7-9|NA|TRBJ1-2
TGTGCCAGCAGGTCCGACACCAGGGCTAACTGGTATGGCTACACCTTC
CASRSDTRANWYGYTF
>TRBV4-1|NA|TRBJ2-3
TGCGCCAGCAGCCAGGCACAGGGTCTGAACACAGATACGCAGTATTTT
CASSQAQGLNTDTQYF
>TRBV11-2|TRBD1|TRBJ1-1
TGTGCCAGCAGCTTCCAGGGGGCCGGTGAAGCTTTCTTT
CASSFQGAGEAFF
>TRBV6-1|TRBD2|TRBJ2-3
TGTGCCAGCAGTGAAAAGGCGGGAGGCGCAGATACGCAGTATTTT
CASSEKAGGADTQYF
>TRBV5-1|NA|TRBJ1-1
TGCGCCAGCAGCTTGCTGAGACAACACCTCATGAACACTGAAGCTTTCTTT
CASSLLRQHLMNTEAFF
>TRBV5-5|TRBD1|TRBJ1-5
TGTGCCAGCAGCTTGGAAGGGGGCAGTCGGCAGCCCCAGCATTTT
CASSLEGGSRQPQHF
>TRBV6-1|NA|TRBJ1-4
TGTGCTATAGCAGGGGATGTAGATGAAAAACTGTTTTTT
CAIAGDVDEKLFF
>TRBV6-5|TRBD2|TRBJ2-3
TGTGCCAGCAGTTACGATGGACTAGCGCTAACAGATACGCAGTATTTT
CASSYDGLALTDTQYF
>TRBV30|TRBD1|TRBJ2-2
TGTGCCTGGCAGGGGGTCGTCGACACCGGGGAGCTGTTTTTT
CAWQGVVDTGELFF
>TRBV27|NA|TRBJ2-1
TGTGCCAGCAGCTCAGTTTACAATGAGCAGTTCTTC
CASSSVYNEQFF
>TRBV6-5|TRBD2|TRBJ2-5
TGTGCCAGCAGGAGGGAGGGATGGGAGACCCAGTACTTC
CASRREGWETQYF
>TRBV5-6|TRBD1|TRBJ1-5
TGTGCCAGCAGTAGCAGAGGACAGGGTTCCAATCAGCCCCAGCATTTT
CASSSRGQGSNQPQHF
>TRBV19|NA|TRBJ1-5
TGTGCCAGTAGTACCCGGGACCGGGGGGACACCGGTCAGCCCCAGCATTTT
CASSTRDRGDTGQPQHF
>TRBV14|TRBD2|TRBJ2-7
TGTGCCAGCAGCCAAGAGGGGACTAGCGCTTCCTACGAGCAGTACTTC
CASSQEGTSASYEQYF
>TRBV29-1|TRBD2|TRBJ2-1
TGCAGCGTTGAGGGACTAGCGGGAGTGGTGGACAATGAGCAGTTCTTC
CSVEGLAGVVDNEQFF
>TRBV7-6|TRBD2|TRBJ2-3
TGTGCCAGCAGCTTTAGCGGGAGAGCAGATACGCAGTATTTT
CASSFSGRADTQYF
>TRBV9|TRBD2|TRBJ2-2
TGTGCCAGCAGCGTAGTTGGGGGGGCCGGGGAGCTGTTTTTT
CASSVVGGAGELFF
>TRBV10-3|NA|TRBJ2-3
TGTGCCATCAGTGACGGGGATACGCAGTATTTT
CAISDGDTQYF
>TRBV7-2|NA|TRBJ1-2
TGTGCCAGCAGCCCCCCTCGGACAACCGAAGCCGGCGGCTACACCTTC
CASSPPRTTEAGGYTF
>TRBV29-1|TRBD2|TRBJ2-3
TGCAGCGCAGAGACTAGCGGGAGACCAGATACGCAGTATTTT
CSAETSGRPDTQYF
>TRBV10-3|NA|TRBJ1-1
TGTGCCATCGGTGAGATGGGGGCCAGGGACACTGAAGCTTTCTTT
CAIGEMGARDTEAFF
>TRBV6-6|NA|TRBJ1-3
TGTGCCTGCGAGGGAACAGCTAGTAACTCTGGAAACACCATATATTTT
CACEGTASNSGNTIYF
>TRBV4-1|TRBD1|TRBJ1-2
TGCGCCAGCAGGCAGACCTGGACAGGGAACTATGGCTACACCTTC
CASRQTWTGNYGYTF
>TRBV7-3|NA|TRBJ1-1
TGTGCCAGCAGCCCCGGACAGTCAAACACTGAAGCTTTCTTT
CASSPGQSNTEAFF
>TRBV4-3|TRBD1|TRBJ1-1
TGCGCCAGCAGCCAAGCACAGGGGAGGAACACTGAAGCTTTCTTT
CASSQAQGRNTEAFF
>TRBV9|NA|TRBJ2-7
TGTGCCAGCAGCGTAGGTTGGGGCCAGTTCTACGAGCAGTACTTC
CASSVGWGQFYEQYF
>TRBV7-9|NA|TRBJ2-1
TGTGCCAGCAGCTCTCCCGGGGGTGTCGGGAATGAGCAGTTCTTC
CASSSPGGVGNEQFF
>TRBV6-5|NA|TRBJ1-5
TGTGCCAGTTGCAGGTCTCGGAATCAGCCCCAGCATTTT
CASCRSRNQPQHF
>TRBV5-6|TRBD1|TRBJ1-4
TGTGCCAGCAGCTTGGGGACAGGGGGCGTCGAAAAACTGTTTTTT
CASSLGTGGVEKLFF
>TRBV19|TRBD1|TRBJ2-5
TGTGCCAGTAGTATGGGACAGGAGGGAGAGACCCAGTACTTC
CASSMGQEGETQYF
>TRBV2|TRBD1|TRBJ2-2
TGTGCCAGCAGTGAAGCCGGGACGCACAGGGGCGGGGAGCTGTTTTTT
CASSEAGTHRGGELFF
>TRBV5-8|TRBD1|TRBJ1-5
TGTGCCAGCAGCTTGGAGGGGACAGGGGCCAAAAGTCATTTT
CASSLEGTGAKSHF
>TRBV5-1|NA|TRBJ2-2
TGCGCCAGCAGCGGAACTAGCCCCGGCACCGGGGAGCTGTTTTTT
CASSGTSPGTGELFF
>TRBV19|NA|TRBJ2-7
TGTGCCAGTATGGGAGCTAGCGAGACCTACGAGCAGTACTTC
CASMGASETYEQYF
>TRBV7-9|NA|TRBJ1-4
TGTGCCAGCAGCTTATCGGTGAATGAAAAACTGTTTTTT
CASSLSVNEKLFF
>TRBV2|TRBD1|TRBJ2-7
TGTGCCAGCAGGGGACAGATTATCTCCTACGAGCAGTACTTC
CASRGQIISYEQYF
>TRBV7-9|TRBD2|TRBJ2-1
TGTGCCAGCGCTGGGACTAGCGGGAGGTGGGACAATGAGCAGTTCTTC
CASAGTSGRWDNEQFF
>TRBV5-4|TRBD2|TRBJ2-3
TGTGCCAGCAGCTTGACTAGCGGGAGGTCTGCAGATACGCAGTATTTT
CASSLTSGRSADTQYF
>TRBV5-4|NA|TRBJ2-3
TGTGCCAGCAGCCACGATTGGACACCTAGCACAGATACGCAGTATTTT
CASSHDWTPSTDTQYF
>TRBV7-3|NA|TRBJ1-1
TGTGCCAGCAGCTCGAGCGGATACACTGAAGCTTTCTTT
CASSSSGYTEAFF